This TCR beta chain stems from a study of cytomegalovirus exposure and HLA in healthy donors. Study background: Within an early data release were around 87 million unique TCRs drawn from HLA-typed donors.

Both 60 Vbeta primers and 13 Jbeta primers went into the PCR. Measured with immunoSEQ multiplex PCR; TCRdb has only the in-frame clones, and not every one. The sample lists roughly 120,000 clones; under 85% were seen once. This clone turned up a few times. No antigen is known for it. Points from the study as a whole: Generally TCR sequences proved uncommon, though certain public TCRs appeared in numerous donors.

Not recorded for this donor was the CMV serostatus. The specimen sequenced was PBMCs. This clonotype originated in a human donor in good health.

The DNA for the CDR3 is TGTGCCAGCTCACCACGGGCTGGACAGACCGGGGAGCTGTTTTTT. Protein sequence: CASSPRAGQTGELFF. This sequence joins TRBV18 and TRBJ2-2, with D possibly being TRBD1 (6 bases). The CDR3 is 15 amino acids. The germline gives CDR1 KGHSH, CDR2 LQKENI. The V end was cut by 1 base, the J end by 5 bases, with 11 bases between.